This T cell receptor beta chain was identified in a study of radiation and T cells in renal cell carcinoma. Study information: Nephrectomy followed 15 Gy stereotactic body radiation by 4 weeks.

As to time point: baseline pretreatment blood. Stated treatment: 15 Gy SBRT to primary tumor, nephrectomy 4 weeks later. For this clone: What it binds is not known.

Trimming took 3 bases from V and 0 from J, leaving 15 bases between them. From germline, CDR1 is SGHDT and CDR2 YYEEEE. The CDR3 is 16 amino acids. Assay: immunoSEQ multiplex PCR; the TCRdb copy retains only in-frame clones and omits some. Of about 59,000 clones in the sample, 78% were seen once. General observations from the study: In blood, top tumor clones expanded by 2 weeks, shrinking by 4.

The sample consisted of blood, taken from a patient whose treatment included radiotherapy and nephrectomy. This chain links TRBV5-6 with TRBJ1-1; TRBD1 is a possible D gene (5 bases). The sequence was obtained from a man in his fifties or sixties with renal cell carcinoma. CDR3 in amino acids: CASSSREWYMNTEAFF. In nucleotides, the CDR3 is TGTGCCAGCAGCTCCAGGGAATGGTATATGAACACTGAAGCTTTCTTT. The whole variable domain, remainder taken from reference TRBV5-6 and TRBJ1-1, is DAGVTQSPTHLIKTRGQQVTLRCSPKSGHDTVSWYQQALGQGPQFIFQYYEEEERQRGNFPDRFSGHQFPNYSSELNVNALLLGDSALYLCASSSREWYMNTEAFFGQGTRLTVV.